These T cell receptor beta chains were read from a single sample in a study of technical replicates of blood from a handful of donors. The method was immunoSEQ multiplex PCR; TCRdb's version includes in-frame clones alone and lacks a portion of them. The sample contains some 94,000 clones, 85% to 95% of which appear only once. Sequenced: T cells isolated from PBMCs. The receptors shown here come from a human donor in good health. Both conserved end residues are part of each CDR3. Fields, in order: V gene, J gene, clone size, D gene, CDR3 protein, CDR3 DNA. The D gene is left open where the match is weak. Rows may omit the clone size; those that give it use once, few, many or a size class.

TRBV11-2	TRBJ2-1	-	TRBD2	CASSLGLLKLAGVNNEQFF	TGTGCCAGCAGCTTAGGCCTACTTAAACTAGCGGGAGTGAACAATGAGCAGTTCTTC
TRBV27	TRBJ2-1	-	-	CASSFVGSGGNEQFF	TGTGCCAGCAGTTTTGTCGGGAGTGGGGGCAATGAGCAGTTCTTC
TRBV7-2	TRBJ1-4	-	-	CASSFGGGGEKLFF	TGTGCCAGCAGCTTTGGTGGGGGCGGAGAAAAACTGTTTTTT
TRBV10-3	TRBJ2-1	-	TRBD2	CAISSGNDEQFF	TGTGCCATCAGTAGCGGGAACGATGAGCAGTTCTTC
TRBV11-2	TRBJ1-3	-	-	CASSLVGPGEGNTIYF	TGTGCCAGCAGCTTAGTTGGTCCCGGGGAAGGAAACACCATATATTTT
TRBV10-2	TRBJ1-3	few	-	CASSEWESSGNTIYF	TGCGCCAGCAGTGAGTGGGAGAGCTCTGGAAACACCATATATTTT
TRBV9	TRBJ2-1	-	TRBD2	CASSAMGTSIDNEQFF	TGTGCCAGCAGCGCGATGGGGACTAGCATCGACAATGAGCAGTTCTTC
TRBV7-6	TRBJ2-1	-	TRBD2	CASSLAGDGEQFF	TGTGCCAGCAGTTTAGCGGGAGACGGTGAGCAGTTCTTC
TRBV7-2	TRBJ1-2	medium-sized	-	CASSLQGSDGYTF	TGTGCCAGCAGCTTACAGGGATCGGATGGCTACACCTTC
TRBV5-1	TRBJ2-7	-	-	CASSLGAGPWEQYF	TGCGCCAGCAGCTTGGGAGCAGGGCCTTGGGAGCAGTACTTC
TRBV30	TRBJ2-3	once	-	CAWSQPLSGFTDTQYF	TGTGCCTGGAGCCAGCCTCTCAGCGGGTTCACAGATACGCAGTATTTT
TRBV9	TRBJ2-1	-	-	CASSVAGGGAINEQFF	TGTGCCAGCAGCGTAGCGGGAGGGGGCGCAATCAATGAGCAGTTCTTC
TRBV19	TRBJ2-1	-	TRBD2	CASSRGAGGSYNEQFF	TGTGCCAGTAGTAGAGGAGCGGGAGGGTCCTACAATGAGCAGTTCTTC
TRBV6-1	TRBJ1-1	-	-	CASSAEVSDTEAFF	TGTGCCAGCAGTGCCGAAGTCTCGGACACTGAAGCTTTCTTT
TRBV7-8	TRBJ2-2	-	TRBD2	CASSSPASGVNTGELFF	TGTGCCAGCAGCTCCCCTGCTAGCGGGGTAAACACCGGGGAGCTGTTTTTT
TRBV19	TRBJ2-5	-	-	CASNQRLLQETQYF	TGTGCCAGTAACCAACGACTACTCCAAGAGACCCAGTACTTC
TRBV4-1	TRBJ2-1	-	TRBD2	CASSRGLAGAYNEQFF	TGCGCCAGCAGCCGGGGACTAGCGGGGGCCTACAATGAGCAGTTCTTC
TRBV28	TRBJ1-1	-	-	CASSLYLGRSQERAFF	TGTGCCAGCAGTTTATACCTCGGGAGGTCCCAAGAGAGAGCTTTCTTT
TRBV7-8	TRBJ2-2	-	TRBD2	CASSTLAGEDTGELFF	TGTGCCAGCAGCACGCTAGCGGGAGAGGACACCGGGGAGCTGTTTTTT
TRBV14	TRBJ1-4	-	-	CASSQDLRWNEKLFF	TGTGCCAGCAGCCAAGACCTGCGGTGGAATGAAAAACTGTTTTTT
TRBV19	TRBJ2-3	-	-	CASSIAGRADTQYF	TGTGCCAGTAGTATAGCGGGAAGGGCAGATACGCAGTATTTT
TRBV19	TRBJ2-1	-	TRBD1	CASSKGQYNEQFF	TGTGCCAGTAGTAAGGGACAGTACAATGAGCAGTTCTTC
TRBV5-3	TRBJ2-7	-	-	CARSLTEYYEQYF	TGTGCCAGAAGCTTGACAGAATACTACGAGCAGTACTTC
TRBV5-1	TRBJ1-1	-	-	CASSFAGGDEAFF	TGCGCCAGCAGCTTCGCCGGGGGGGATGAAGCTTTCTTT
TRBV19	TRBJ2-2	-	-	CASSRTGLNTGELFF	TGTGCCAGTAGTAGAACAGGTTTGAACACCGGGGAGCTGTTTTTT
TRBV5-4	TRBJ2-3	-	TRBD1	CASSGGQPSTDTQYF	TGTGCCAGCAGCGGGGGACAGCCGAGCACAGATACGCAGTATTTT
TRBV19	TRBJ2-2	-	TRBD2	CASKEVAGPTGELFF	TGTGCCAGTAAAGAAGTAGCGGGACCCACCGGGGAGCTGTTTTTT
TRBV11-3	TRBJ2-7	-	-	CASSPAYEQYF	TGTGCCAGCAGTCCAGCCTACGAGCAGTACTTC
TRBV29-1	TRBJ2-1	-	-	CSVDSSYIYNEQFF	TGCAGCGTTGACTCTAGCTATATCTACAATGAGCAGTTCTTC
TRBV9	TRBJ2-4	-	-	CASSVARGNEENIQYF	TGTGCCAGCAGCGTAGCCAGGGGAAATGAGGAAAACATTCAGTACTTC
TRBV7-2	TRBJ1-2	-	TRBD1	CASRRTGYGYTF	TGTGCCAGCAGGCGGACAGGGTATGGCTACACCTTC
TRBV4-1	TRBJ1-1	-	-	CASSQDRGGTASAKAFF	TGCGCCAGCAGCCAAGATAGGGGGGGGACCGCTAGCGCGAAAGCTTTCTTT
TRBV7-8	TRBJ2-1	-	-	CASSLVSEQFF	TGTGCCAGCAGCTTAGTCAGTGAGCAGTTCTTC
TRBV6-5	TRBJ2-2	-	-	CALRQGGAGELFF	TGTGCCCTACGACAAGGGGGGGCCGGGGAGCTGTTTTTT
TRBV7-8	TRBJ1-2	-	TRBD1	CASSPRTGGGYTF	TGTGCCAGCAGCCCGAGGACAGGGGGGGGCTACACCTTC
TRBV27	TRBJ2-7	-	TRBD2	CASKGLAGGKSYEQYF	TGTGCCAGCAAAGGACTAGCGGGAGGAAAATCCTACGAGCAGTACTTC
TRBV7-9	TRBJ1-1	-	-	CASSISGGLSTEAFF	TGTGCCAGCAGCATCTCCGGGGGGCTTAGCACTGAAGCTTTCTTT
TRBV7-2	TRBJ1-2	-	-	CASRPGQYLYGYTF	TGTGCCAGCAGGCCTGGACAGTATCTCTATGGCTACACCTTC
TRBV5-1	TRBJ1-2	-	TRBD1	CASSPGTGSYGYTF	TGCGCCAGCAGCCCCGGGACAGGGAGTTATGGCTACACCTTC
TRBV11-2	TRBJ1-1	-	TRBD1	CASSYQRTGDEAFF	TGTGCCAGCAGCTATCAAAGGACAGGGGATGAAGCTTTCTTT
TRBV5-4	TRBJ2-5	once	TRBD2	CASSLFGGEETQYF	TGTGCCAGCAGCTTGTTCGGGGGGGAAGAGACCCAGTACTTC
TRBV14	TRBJ2-3	-	-	CASSQGVQVTDTQYF	TGTGCCAGCAGCCAAGGTGTTCAGGTAACAGATACGCAGTATTTT
TRBV2	TRBJ2-7	-	TRBD2	CASSPSGTSYEQYF	TGTGCCAGCAGTCCTAGCGGGACCTCCTATGAGCAGTACTTC
TRBV11-3	TRBJ1-1	-	TRBD1	CASGRQGSTEAFF	TGTGCCAGCGGGAGACAGGGATCGACTGAAGCTTTCTTT
TRBV6-5	TRBJ1-2	-	-	CASSYSADNYGYTF	TGTGCCAGCAGTTACTCCGCGGATAACTATGGCTACACCTTC
TRBV6-5	TRBJ1-5	-	TRBD1	CASRWDRNQPQHF	TGTGCCAGCAGGTGGGACAGGAATCAGCCCCAGCATTTT
TRBV6-5	TRBJ2-5	-	TRBD1	CASSHPGTGEETQYF	TGTGCCAGCAGTCATCCCGGGACAGGAGAAGAGACCCAGTACTTC
TRBV5-4	TRBJ2-7	-	-	CASSAPGTSYEQYF	TGTGCCAGCAGCGCCCCCGGGACATCCTACGAGCAGTACTTC
TRBV20-1	TRBJ2-7	-	-	CSASLQIEQYF	TGCAGTGCTAGCCTACAGATAGAGCAGTACTTC
TRBV2	TRBJ1-4	-	-	CASRYIQGASEKLFF	TGTGCCAGCAGATATATACAGGGAGCAAGTGAAAAACTGTTTTTT
TRBV27	TRBJ2-7	-	-	CASSFSGQSYEQYF	TGTGCCAGCAGTTTTTCCGGACAGTCCTACGAGCAGTACTTC
TRBV9	TRBJ2-7	-	-	CASSVGQSSFEQYF	TGTGCCAGCAGCGTAGGGCAGTCTTCCTTCGAGCAGTACTTC
TRBV11-3	TRBJ2-2	-	TRBD1	CASSLEDRGAGELFF	TGTGCCAGCAGCTTAGAGGACAGGGGGGCCGGGGAGCTGTTTTTT
TRBV15	TRBJ2-4	-	TRBD2	CATEGWPGGPFAKNIQYF	TGTGCCACCGAGGGGTGGCCGGGAGGGCCTTTTGCCAAAAACATTCAGTACTTC
TRBV2	TRBJ2-3	-	-	CASSSQGSGRTDTQYF	TGTGCCAGCAGTTCTCAGGGTAGCGGACGCACAGATACGCAGTATTTT
TRBV27	TRBJ2-5	-	-	CASSFTGGRGVAQETQYF	TGTGCCAGCAGTTTCACGGGCGGTCGCGGGGTCGCACAAGAGACCCAGTACTTC